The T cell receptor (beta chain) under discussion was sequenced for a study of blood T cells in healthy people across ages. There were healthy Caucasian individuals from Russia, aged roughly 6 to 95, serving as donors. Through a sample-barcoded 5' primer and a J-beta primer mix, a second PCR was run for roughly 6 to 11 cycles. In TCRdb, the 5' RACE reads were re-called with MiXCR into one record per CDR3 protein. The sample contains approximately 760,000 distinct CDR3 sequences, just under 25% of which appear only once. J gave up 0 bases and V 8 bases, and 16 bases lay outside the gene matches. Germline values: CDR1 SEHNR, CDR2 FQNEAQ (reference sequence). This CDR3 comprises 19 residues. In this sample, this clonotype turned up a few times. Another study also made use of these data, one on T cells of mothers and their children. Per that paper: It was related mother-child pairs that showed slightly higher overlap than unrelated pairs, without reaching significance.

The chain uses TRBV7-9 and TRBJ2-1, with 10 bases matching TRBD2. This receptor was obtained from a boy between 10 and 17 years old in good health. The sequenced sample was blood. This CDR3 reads CASSSNLAGAQFSYNEQFF. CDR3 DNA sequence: TGTGCCAGCTCATCCAATCTAGCGGGGGCCCAATTCTCCTACAATGAGCAGTTCTTC.